One T cell receptor beta chain is described in this entry. This entry comes from a study of blood T cell repertoires in COVID-19. The method was immunoSEQ multiplex PCR; TCRdb's version includes in-frame clones alone and lacks a portion of them. The sample consists of about 230,000 clones, more than 65% of them appearing once. V was clipped by 3 bases and J by 11 bases, with 13 bases between them. Germline V gene data show CDR1 as MGHDK and CDR2 as SYGVNS. This CDR3 is 13 amino acids long. Material: peripheral blood. The receptor's source is a woman aged 40 to 50 who had recovered from COVID-19. J is TRBJ2-2 and V is TRBV25-1; tentatively, D is TRBD2 (5 bases). The CDR3 here is CASSDPKDFELFF. The CDR3 coding sequence is TGTGCCAGCAGTGATCCCAAGGACTTCGAGCTGTTTTTT.